One and the same sample provided the 25 T cell receptor beta chains below, sequenced in a study of post-analysis software for immune sequencing data. Study results and limitations: There were five TRBV segments more frequent in patients than controls, and TRBV5-6, TRBV5-1 and TRBV20-1 were among them.

These TCRs' antigens remain unknown. Sequencing libraries made from TCR beta cDNA carried unique molecular identifiers. MiXCR was run by TCRdb on the PCR reads, yielding one entry per CDR3 protein. Of about 810,000 distinct CDR3 sequences listed, around 50% are singletons. Material: blood. These receptor sequences come from a girl between 10 and 17 years old with multiple sclerosis.

This clonotype was observed a single time. The chain carries TRBV5-1 and TRBJ2-5, with 10 nucleotides matching TRBD2. Per germline, CDR1 SGHRS and CDR2 YFSETQ. J lost 5 bases, V lost 4 bases, and 8 bases had no gene match. The CDR3 sequence is 15 residues long. CDR3 sequence (DNA): TGCGCCAGCAGCGGCGGGACTAGCGTTTGGGAGACCCAGTACTTC. It encodes CASSGGTSVWETQYF.

This clonotype was recorded once. The chain combines TRBV10-1 with TRBJ2-7; 8 bases are a match to TRBD2. V lost 3 bases, J lost 1 base, and 5 bases stayed unmatched. CDR3 length: 15 residues. The germline V gene encodes CDR1 WNHNN and CDR2 SYGVQD (reference sequence). In nucleotides, the CDR3 is TGCGCCAGCAGTGATGGGTCTAGCGGGTCCTACGAGCAGTACTTC. This codes for CASSDGSSGSYEQYF.

The J gene is TRBJ2-1, the V gene TRBV29-1, with D perhaps TRBD1 (6 bases). Germline V gene data show CDR1 as SQVTM and CDR2 as ANQGSEA. Between the trimmed V and J ends, which lost 7 bases and 3 bases, there was a span of 16 bases. CDR3 size: 14 residues. The CDR3 reads CSASTGILYNEQFF. The CDR3 DNA reads as TGCAGCGCATCTACAGGGATCCTCTACAATGAGCAGTTCTTC.

The rearrangement joins TRBV7-8 to TRBJ1-1; no definite D call. Germline CDR1 SGHVS, CDR2 FQNEAQ. V lost 2 bases to trimming and J lost 1 base, with 11 bases between them. The CDR3 sequence is 15 residues long. CDR3 sequence (DNA): TGTGCCAGCAGCTTAAACCGGTGGGGGAACACTGAAGCTTTCTTT. The encoded protein is CASSLNRWGNTEAFF.

The chain uses TRBV7-9 and TRBJ2-7; TRBD1 aligns across 9 bases. CDR3 length: 14 amino acids. After removal of 7 bases from V and 5 bases from J, the junction contained 9 bases not matched to a gene. Germline lookup yields CDR1 SEHNR and CDR2 FQNEAQ (reference sequence). This CDR3 is CASNSPGQGDEQYF. The CDR3 DNA reads as TGTGCCAGCAACTCTCCGGGACAGGGCGACGAGCAGTACTTC.

A few counts support this clonotype. The chain employs TRBV15 and TRBJ2-1; no clear D gene. This CDR3 comprises 14 residues. Germline values: CDR1 LNHNV, CDR2 YYDKDF (reference sequence). The germline V and J ends were trimmed by 0 bases and 6 bases, with 9 bases remaining between them. The CDR3 spells CATSRDGRPNEQFF. CDR3 sequence (DNA): TGTGCCACCAGCAGAGACGGCCGCCCCAATGAGCAGTTCTTC.

This clonotype was recorded a few times. The J gene is TRBJ2-7, the V gene TRBV29-1; D may be TRBD2 (5 bases). The CDR3 runs to 13 residues. Germline V CDR1 and CDR2: SQVTM, ANQGSEA. V was clipped by 5 bases and J by 6 bases, with 17 bases between them. DNA of the CDR3: TGCAGCGTTTGCCGGTGGGCTAGCACCGAGCAGTACTTC. As protein: CSVCRWASTEQYF.

The rearrangement uses TRBV5-1 and TRBJ2-4, with TRBD2 matching 8 bases. The CDR3 extends over 15 amino acids. Germline lookup yields CDR1 SGHRS and CDR2 YFSETQ. J was trimmed by 11 bases and V by 4 bases; bases with no gene match: 14. CDR3 residues: CASSTTGGPDVVQYF. The CDR3 nucleotides are TGCGCCAGCAGCACAACGGGAGGGCCAGATGTAGTTCAGTACTTC. Based on the CDR3 plus reference TRBV5-1 and TRBJ2-4, the full variable domain is KAGVTQTPRYLIKTRGQQVTLSCSPISGHRSVSWYQQTPGQGLQFLFEYFSETQRNKGNFPGRFSGRQFSNSRSEMNVSTLELGDSALYLCASSTTGGPDVVQYFGAGTRLSVL.

The chain joins TRBV7-6 to TRBJ2-7, with D possibly being TRBD2 (5 bases). CDR3 length: 12 residues. Germline CDR1 is SGHVS and CDR2 is FNYEAQ. The germline V and J ends were trimmed by 4 bases and 7 bases, with 11 bases remaining between them. The CDR3 region is CASSSSTSEQYF. For the CDR3, the DNA is TGTGCCAGCAGCTCCAGCACTAGTGAGCAGTACTTC. Drawing the rest from reference TRBV7-6 and TRBJ2-7, the complete variable domain is GAGVSQSPRYKVTKRGQDVALRCDPISGHVSLYWYRQALGQGPEFLTYFNYEAQQDKSGLPNDRFSAERPEGSISTLTIQRTEQRDSAMYRCASSSSTSEQYFGPGTRLTVT.

This clonotype was detected only a few times. The chain recombines TRBV4-1 with TRBJ2-7, with 7 bases identical to TRBD1. The CDR3 runs 15 residues. V dropped 4 bases and J dropped 4; count of bases not matched to a gene: 10. CDR1 is MGHRA, CDR2 YSYEKL, per germline. The CDR3 is CASSPRQGEVYEQYF. In DNA form, the CDR3 reads TGCGCCAGCAGCCCCCGACAGGGCGAGGTTTACGAGCAGTACTTC.

DNA of the CDR3: TGTGCCAGCAGCTTACGAGGGACAGCCTTCCAGTACTTC. Its translation is CASSLRGTAFQYF. This sequence joins TRBV7-2 and TRBJ2-5, with 7 bases matching TRBD1. This CDR3 spans 13 amino acids. After removal of 2 bases from V and 10 bases from J, the junction contained 7 bases not matched to a gene. The germline V gene has CDR1 SGHTA and CDR2 FQGNSA.

This clonotype appeared a few times. The chain employs TRBV4-1 and TRBJ1-1, with unresolved D. V was trimmed by 6 bases and J by 1 base, leaving 12 bases between them. The germline V gene has CDR1 MGHRA and CDR2 YSYEKL. The length of the CDR3 is 14 residues. Here the CDR3 reads CASRQPWGNTEAFF. The CDR3 DNA follows: TGCGCCAGCAGACAACCTTGGGGGAACACTGAAGCTTTCTTT.

This chain links TRBV27 with TRBJ2-7; TRBD1 matches 9 bases. Germline V gene data show CDR1 as MNHEY and CDR2 as SMNVEV (reference sequence). The CDR3 is 15 amino acids. V was pared by 3 bases and J by 10 bases, with 13 bases of the junction left unmatched. CDR3 protein: CASSFLGQGSEAQYF. The CDR3 DNA is TGTGCCAGCAGTTTCCTGGGACAGGGTTCCGAGGCCCAGTACTTC.

The chain couples TRBV30 to TRBJ2-3, with D uncertain. Germline V CDR1 and CDR2: GTSNPN, SVGIG (reference sequence). The V and J ends lost 0 bases and 0 bases respectively, with 13 bases between them. CDR3 length: 16 amino acids. The CDR3 is CAWSVRRPISTDTQYF. The DNA for the CDR3 is TGTGCCTGGAGTGTACGTAGACCCATTAGCACAGATACGCAGTATTTT.

The chain uses TRBV28 and TRBJ2-7, with D uncertain. The CDR3 sequence is 14 residues long. Germline CDR1 MDHEN, CDR2 SYDVKM. The V gene lost 3 bases and the J gene lost 1 base, with 10 bases spanning the gap. CDR3 amino acids: CASSLDYVSYEQYF. Here the CDR3 DNA reads TGTGCCAGCAGTTTGGATTACGTATCCTACGAGCAGTACTTC.

This clonotype appeared a few times. The chain combines TRBV7-2 with TRBJ1-1; TRBD1 matches 8 bases. The CDR3 is 14 amino acids. V shed 3 bases and J 7 bases; nucleotides not matched to a gene: 7. Per germline, CDR1 SGHTA and CDR2 FQGNSA. The CDR3 is CASSFGTGGYEAFF. The CDR3 DNA is TGTGCCAGCAGCTTCGGGACAGGTGGATATGAAGCTTTCTTT.

This clonotype was found a few times. The chain carries TRBV20-1 and TRBJ2-1; weak D call: TRBD1 (6 bases). Trimming took 6 bases from V and 2 from J, leaving 14 bases between them. Germline CDR1 DFQATT, CDR2 SNEGSKA (reference sequence). The CDR3 totals 14 residues. The CDR3 coding sequence is TGCAGTGCCCCCGGCAGGGGCGCCTACAATGAGCAGTTCTTC. Protein product: CSAPGRGAYNEQFF.

This chain connects TRBV10-3 to TRBJ2-5; D tentatively fits TRBD1 or TRBD2 (6 bases each). From germline, CDR1 is ENHRY and CDR2 SYGVKD. With 0 bases removed from V and 4 bases from J, the gap between germline ends came to 12 bases. The CDR3 sequence is 15 residues long. The DNA of the CDR3 is TGTGCCATCAGTGAGTCGAGAGGGGGGATAGAGACCCAGTACTTC. Translated, it gives CAISESRGGIETQYF.

This clonotype was detected once. V is TRBV9 and J is TRBJ2-1; 14 positions agree with TRBD2. Germline loops: CDR1 SGDLS, CDR2 YYNGEE. The V gene end was trimmed by 4 bases and the J gene end by 3 bases; junction bases not matched to a gene: 15. This CDR3 is built from 20 residues. The CDR3 protein is CASSSNSGTSGRYGYNEQFF. The CDR3 DNA follows: TGTGCCAGCAGCTCCAACTCCGGGACTAGCGGGAGATACGGCTACAATGAGCAGTTCTTC. Based on the CDR3 plus reference TRBV9 and TRBJ2-1, the full variable domain is DSGVTQTPKHLITATGQRVTLRCSPRSGDLSVYWYQQSLDQGLQFLIQYYNGEERAKGNILERFSAQQFPDLHSELNLSSLELGDSALYFCASSSNSGTSGRYGYNEQFFGPGTRLTVL.

This rearrangement joins TRBV27 to TRBJ1-6; D uncertain. V lost 2 bases and J lost 10, with 18 bases in between. Germline V gene sequence: CDR1 MNHEY, CDR2 SMNVEV (reference sequence). The CDR3 sequence is 16 residues long. The CDR3 here is CASSLVVGVRWSPLHF. CDR3 sequence (DNA): TGTGCCAGCAGTTTAGTCGTCGGGGTTAGGTGGTCACCCCTCCACTTT.

The gene calls are TRBV12-3 or TRBV12-4 and TRBJ2-7, with 7 bases that match TRBD2. V dropped 5 bases and J dropped 0; count of bases not matched to a gene: 4. The length of the CDR3 is 14 residues. CDR3 in amino acids: CASSTGLVSYEQYF. The CDR3 DNA reads TGTGCCAGCAGTACCGGACTAGTCTCCTACGAGCAGTACTTC.

The table lists this clonotype with a few counts. The gene calls are TRBV7-9 and TRBJ2-6; perhaps TRBD1 as D (5 bases). Germline CDR1 is SEHNR and CDR2 is FQNEAQ (reference sequence). The germline V and J ends were trimmed by 4 bases and 4 bases, with 20 bases remaining between them. This CDR3 spans 18 amino acids. The CDR3 sequence is CASSSRSVRAGGANVLTF. Written as DNA, the CDR3 is TGTGCCAGCAGCTCCAGGTCTGTCAGGGCAGGCGGGGCCAACGTCCTGACTTTC.

This clonotype has more than one count but fewer than ten. This sequence joins TRBV6-5 and TRBJ2-1; TRBD2 matches 11 bases. Germline values: CDR1 MNHEY, CDR2 SVGAGI. V trimming: 5 bases; J trimming: 8 bases; junction bases outside the gene matches: 11. The CDR3 runs to 16 residues. The CDR3 DNA sequence: TGTGCCAGCAGTACTCTAGCGGGAGGCGCTTTTGATGAGCAGTTCTTC. Residues: CASSTLAGGAFDEQFF.

This clonotype was observed a single time. The CDR3 sequence: CASRSLAGEKGGEQFF. The CDR3 region has the DNA TGTGCCAGCAGATCACTAGCGGGCGAGAAGGGTGGTGAGCAGTTCTTC. The V gene is TRBV27, the J gene TRBJ2-1, with 9 positions matching TRBD2. V was pared by 6 bases and J by 9 bases, with 15 bases of the junction left unmatched. Germline CDR1 is MNHEY and CDR2 is SMNVEV (reference sequence). CDR3 size: 16 residues.

This clonotype was seen more than once but under ten times. V is TRBV20-1 and J is TRBJ2-1, with D unresolved. This CDR3 comprises 12 residues. Germline V lookup: CDR1 DFQATT, CDR2 SNEGSKA (reference sequence). Trimming cost V 1 base and J 5 bases, with 6 bases left between them. CDR3 sequence reads: CSARGSNNEQFF. As DNA, the CDR3 is TGCAGTGCTAGAGGATCGAACAATGAGCAGTTCTTC.